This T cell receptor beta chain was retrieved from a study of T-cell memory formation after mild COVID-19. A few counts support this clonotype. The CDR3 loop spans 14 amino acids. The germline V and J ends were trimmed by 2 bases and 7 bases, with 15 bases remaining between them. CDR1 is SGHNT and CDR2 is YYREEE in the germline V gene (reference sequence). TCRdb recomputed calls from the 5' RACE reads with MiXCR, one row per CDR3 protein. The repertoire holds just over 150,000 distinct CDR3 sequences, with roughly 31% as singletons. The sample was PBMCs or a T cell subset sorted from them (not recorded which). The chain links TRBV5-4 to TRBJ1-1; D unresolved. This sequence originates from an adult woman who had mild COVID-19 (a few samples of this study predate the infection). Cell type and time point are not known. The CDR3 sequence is CASSFSPFDGEAFF. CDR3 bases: TGTGCCAGCAGCTTCTCACCCTTCGACGGTGAAGCTTTCTTT.